This T cell receptor (beta chain) was recorded in a study of blood T cell repertoires in COVID-19. As for the study in general: Specimens from acute and convalescent COVID-19 originated in the United States, Italy and Spain. Sources were T cells, B-cell-depleted T cells, or PBMCs; the material itself was cDNA or gDNA.

Original methodology: Amplifying reference gene primers gave estimates of nucleated cell counts. Clones were read by immunoSEQ multiplex PCR, and TCRdb kept only the in-frame ones, dropping some. V and J calls and clone size come straight from that table; D and trimming were deduced from the DNA. The table lists 120,000 to 150,000 clones, roughly 76% of them singletons. V was pared by 5 bases and J by 6 bases, with 17 bases of the junction left unmatched. This CDR3 is 17 amino acids long. Germline V gene data show CDR1 as KGHSH and CDR2 as LQKENI. Sequencing was done on a sample of peripheral blood. The gene calls are TRBV18 and TRBJ2-7, with 9 bases identical to TRBD1. This TCR came from a human donor with acute or convalescent COVID-19. The donor label of this sample is uncertain. Here the CDR3 DNA reads TGTGCCAGCTCATCAACTAAAACCGGGACAGGGTCTTCCGAGCAGTACTTC. It is translated as CASSSTKTGTGSSEQYF.